By proportion, the clone carrying this T cell receptor (beta chain) is medium-sized. TCRdb reanalyzed the PCR reads with MiXCR. The table lists approximately 5,800 clones, roughly 29% of them singletons. The data were taken from a study of metastatic and nonmetastatic thyroid tumors. Study-level information: Where malignant and benign thyroid patients were concerned, repertoires were compared across blood and tumor or nodule tissue.

Patients had received no treatment of any kind before thyroid surgery. CDR1 and CDR2 from the germline V gene are SNHLY and FYNNEI. The CDR3 extends over 16 amino acids. Trimming took 9 bases from V and 0 from J, leaving 17 bases between them. Material for sequencing was adjacent normal tissue. J is TRBJ2-2 and V is TRBV2; TRBD2 is a possible D gene (5 bases). This receptor was taken from a female donor with papillary thyroid cancer or a benign thyroid nodule (not recorded which). Some clones in this sample may be carry-over from other donors' samples. CDR3 residues: CASGFGLTANTGELFF. The CDR3 nucleotides are TGTGCCAGTGGGTTCGGACTTACCGCGAACACCGGGGAGCTGTTTTTT.